This is a list of T cell receptor beta chains from one sample in a study of T cell responses to AZD1222 COVID-19 vaccine. Assay: immunoSEQ multiplex PCR; the TCRdb copy retains only in-frame clones and omits some. Counted here are more than 80,000 clones, around 93% occurring once; the ten biggest clones make up around 30%. Sample: peripheral blood, taken 28 days after the second AZD1222 dose. These receptors were collected from an adult who received the AZD1222 COVID-19 vaccine. The CDR3 runs from the conserved cysteine through the conserved F or W. Fields, in order: D gene, J gene, V gene, CDR3 protein. The D gene is left open where the match is weak.

d_call: TRBD1; j_call: TRBJ2-2; v_call: TRBV5-1; cdr3_aa: CASRGIQGTGELFF
d_call: TRBD1; j_call: TRBJ2-7; v_call: TRBV5-4; cdr3_aa: CASSSRDRANYEQYF
d_call: -; j_call: TRBJ1-5; v_call: TRBV6-6; cdr3_aa: CASSTPGRSNQPQHF
d_call: -; j_call: TRBJ1-5; v_call: TRBV19; cdr3_aa: CASVDRYNQPQHF
d_call: -; j_call: TRBJ1-5; v_call: TRBV28; cdr3_aa: CASRTRGHQPQHF
d_call: TRBD2; j_call: TRBJ2-7; v_call: TRBV5-1; cdr3_aa: CASSAGLAGAYEQYF
d_call: -; j_call: TRBJ2-6; v_call: TRBV14; cdr3_aa: CASSAGSGANVLTF
d_call: TRBD1; j_call: TRBJ1-2; v_call: TRBV10-2; cdr3_aa: CASSQGENYGYTF
d_call: -; j_call: TRBJ1-2; v_call: TRBV3-1/TRBV3-2; cdr3_aa: CASSPPGGGYGYTF
d_call: -; j_call: TRBJ2-3; v_call: TRBV7-9; cdr3_aa: CASSSSDFSYGTDTQYF
d_call: -; j_call: TRBJ2-7; v_call: TRBV20-1; cdr3_aa: CSGRPYREQYF
d_call: -; j_call: TRBJ1-2; v_call: TRBV25-1; cdr3_aa: CASSVIGFNYGYTF
d_call: -; j_call: TRBJ1-5; v_call: TRBV4-1; cdr3_aa: CASSPQEQANQPQHF
d_call: -; j_call: TRBJ1-3; v_call: TRBV4-1; cdr3_aa: CASSQGRHADLRGNTIYF
d_call: -; j_call: TRBJ1-1; v_call: TRBV3-1/TRBV3-2; cdr3_aa: CASSQGQLEAFF
d_call: TRBD2; j_call: TRBJ2-7; v_call: TRBV2; cdr3_aa: CASIRLAEAGYEQYF
d_call: TRBD1; j_call: TRBJ1-4; v_call: TRBV2; cdr3_aa: CASSEGQGIEKLFF